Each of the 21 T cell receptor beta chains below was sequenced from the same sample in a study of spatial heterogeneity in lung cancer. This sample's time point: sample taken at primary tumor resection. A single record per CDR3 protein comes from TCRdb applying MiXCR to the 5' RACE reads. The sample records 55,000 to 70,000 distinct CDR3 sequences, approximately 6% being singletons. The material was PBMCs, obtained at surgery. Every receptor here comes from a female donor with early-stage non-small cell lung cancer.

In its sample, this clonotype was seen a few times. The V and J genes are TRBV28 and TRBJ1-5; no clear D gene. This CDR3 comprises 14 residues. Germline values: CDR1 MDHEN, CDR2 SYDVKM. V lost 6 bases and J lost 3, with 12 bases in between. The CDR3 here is CASRPDGNNQPQHF. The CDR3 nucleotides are TGTGCCAGCAGACCTGACGGCAACAATCAGCCCCAGCATTTT.

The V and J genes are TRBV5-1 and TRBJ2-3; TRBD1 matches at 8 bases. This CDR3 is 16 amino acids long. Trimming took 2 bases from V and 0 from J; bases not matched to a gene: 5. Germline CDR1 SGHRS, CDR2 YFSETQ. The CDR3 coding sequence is TGCGCCAGCAGCTTACAGGGGGACGGGAGCACAGATACGCAGTATTTT. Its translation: CASSLQGDGSTDTQYF.

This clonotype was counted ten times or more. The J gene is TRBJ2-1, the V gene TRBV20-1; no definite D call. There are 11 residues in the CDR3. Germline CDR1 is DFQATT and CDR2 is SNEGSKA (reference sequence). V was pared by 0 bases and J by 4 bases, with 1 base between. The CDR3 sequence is CSAREYNEQFF. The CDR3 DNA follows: TGCAGTGCTAGAGAGTACAATGAGCAGTTCTTC.

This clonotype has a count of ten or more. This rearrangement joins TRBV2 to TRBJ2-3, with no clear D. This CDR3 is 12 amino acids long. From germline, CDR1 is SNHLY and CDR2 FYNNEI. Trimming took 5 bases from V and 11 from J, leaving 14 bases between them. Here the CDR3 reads CASSTFRQEQYF. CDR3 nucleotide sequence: TGTGCCAGCAGTACCTTTCGTCAGGAGCAGTATTTT.

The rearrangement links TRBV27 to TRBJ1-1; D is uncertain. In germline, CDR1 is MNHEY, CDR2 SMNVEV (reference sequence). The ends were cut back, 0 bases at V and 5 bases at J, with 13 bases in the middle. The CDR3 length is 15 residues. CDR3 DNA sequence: TGTGCCAGCAGTTTATCGGGCAGATCGGGGACTGAAGCTTTCTTT. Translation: CASSLSGRSGTEAFF.

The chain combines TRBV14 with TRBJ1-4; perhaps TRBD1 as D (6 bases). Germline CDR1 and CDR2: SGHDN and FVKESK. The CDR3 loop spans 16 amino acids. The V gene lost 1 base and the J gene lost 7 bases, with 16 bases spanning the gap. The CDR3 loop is CASSQVDRFGGEKLFF. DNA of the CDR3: TGTGCCAGCAGCCAAGTTGACAGGTTTGGGGGTGAAAAACTGTTTTTT.

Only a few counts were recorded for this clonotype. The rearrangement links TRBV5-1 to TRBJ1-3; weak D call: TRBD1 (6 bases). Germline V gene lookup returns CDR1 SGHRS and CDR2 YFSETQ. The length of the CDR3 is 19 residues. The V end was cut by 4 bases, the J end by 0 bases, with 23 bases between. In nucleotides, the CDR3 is TGCGCCAGCAGCCCTCACGGCAGGGGCCCTCAGATCTCTGGAAACACCATATATTTT. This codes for CASSPHGRGPQISGNTIYF.

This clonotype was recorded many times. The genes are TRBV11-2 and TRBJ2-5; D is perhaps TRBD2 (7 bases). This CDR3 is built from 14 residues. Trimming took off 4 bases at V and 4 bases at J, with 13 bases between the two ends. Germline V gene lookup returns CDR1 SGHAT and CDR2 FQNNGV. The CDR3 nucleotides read TGTGCCAGCAGCTCACGGGGGGCTATAGAGACCCAGTACTTC. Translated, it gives CASSSRGAIETQYF.

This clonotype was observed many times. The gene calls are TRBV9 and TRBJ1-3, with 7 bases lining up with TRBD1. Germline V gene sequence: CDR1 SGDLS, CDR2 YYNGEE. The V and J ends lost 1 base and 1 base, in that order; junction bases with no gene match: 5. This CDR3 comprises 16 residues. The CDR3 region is CASSVNTGESGNTIYF. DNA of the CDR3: TGTGCCAGCAGCGTAAACACAGGGGAGTCTGGAAACACCATATATTTT.

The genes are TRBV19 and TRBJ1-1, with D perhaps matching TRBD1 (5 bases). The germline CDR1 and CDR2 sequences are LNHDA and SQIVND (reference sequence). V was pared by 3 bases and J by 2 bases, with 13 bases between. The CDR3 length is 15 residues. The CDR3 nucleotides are TGTGCCAGTAGTATTGGGGGAAGTTCAAACACTGAAGCTTTCTTT. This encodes CASSIGGSSNTEAFF.

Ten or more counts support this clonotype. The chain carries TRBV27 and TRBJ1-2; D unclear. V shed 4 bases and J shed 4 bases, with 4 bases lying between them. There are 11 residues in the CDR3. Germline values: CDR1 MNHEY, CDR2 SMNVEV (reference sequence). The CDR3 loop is CASSSGYGYTF. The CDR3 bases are TGTGCCAGCAGTTCTGGCTATGGCTACACCTTC.

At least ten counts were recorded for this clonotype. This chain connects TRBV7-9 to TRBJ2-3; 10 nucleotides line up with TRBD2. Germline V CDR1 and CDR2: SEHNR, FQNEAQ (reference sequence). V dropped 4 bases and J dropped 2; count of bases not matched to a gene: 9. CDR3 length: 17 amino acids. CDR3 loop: CASSSSRLAGLTDTQYF. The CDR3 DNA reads TGTGCCAGCAGCTCATCCAGACTAGCGGGTCTCACAGATACGCAGTATTTT.

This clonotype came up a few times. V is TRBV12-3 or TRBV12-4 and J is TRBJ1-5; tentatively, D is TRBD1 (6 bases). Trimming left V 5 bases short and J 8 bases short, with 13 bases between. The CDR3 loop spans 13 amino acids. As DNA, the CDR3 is TGTGCCAGCAGTCCACAGGGCCGTGAGCCCCAGCATTTT. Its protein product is CASSPQGREPQHF.

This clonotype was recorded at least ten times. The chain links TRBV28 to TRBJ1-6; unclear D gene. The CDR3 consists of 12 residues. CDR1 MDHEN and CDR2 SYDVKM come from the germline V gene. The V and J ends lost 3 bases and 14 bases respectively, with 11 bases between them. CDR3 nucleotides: TGTGCCAGCAGTTTGGAACGGGGAGCCCTCCACTTT. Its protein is CASSLERGALHF.

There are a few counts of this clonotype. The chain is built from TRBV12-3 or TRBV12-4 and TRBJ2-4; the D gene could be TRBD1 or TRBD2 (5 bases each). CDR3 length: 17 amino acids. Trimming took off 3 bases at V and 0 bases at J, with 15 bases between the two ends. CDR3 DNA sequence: TGTGCCAGCAGTTTTATCGTAGGGGACCTAGCCAAAAACATTCAGTACTTC. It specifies CASSFIVGDLAKNIQYF.

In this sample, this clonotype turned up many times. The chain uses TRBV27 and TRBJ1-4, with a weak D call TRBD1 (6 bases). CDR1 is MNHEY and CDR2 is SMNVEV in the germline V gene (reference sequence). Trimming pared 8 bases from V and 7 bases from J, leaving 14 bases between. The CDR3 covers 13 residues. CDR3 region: CASGTGYSEKLFF. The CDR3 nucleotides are TGTGCCAGCGGAACAGGGTACTCTGAAAAACTGTTTTTT.

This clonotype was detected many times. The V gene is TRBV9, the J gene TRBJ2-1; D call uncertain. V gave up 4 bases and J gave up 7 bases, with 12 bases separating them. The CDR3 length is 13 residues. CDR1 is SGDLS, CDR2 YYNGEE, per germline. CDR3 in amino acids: CASSPLAGNEQFF. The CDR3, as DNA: TGTGCCAGCAGCCCCCTGGCCGGGAATGAGCAGTTCTTC.

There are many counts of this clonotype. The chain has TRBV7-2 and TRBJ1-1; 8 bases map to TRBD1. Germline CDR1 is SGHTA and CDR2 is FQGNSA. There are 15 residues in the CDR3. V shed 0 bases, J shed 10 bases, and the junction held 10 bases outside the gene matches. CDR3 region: CASSLAPAGQGGAFF. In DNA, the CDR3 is TGTGCCAGCAGCTTAGCCCCCGCCGGACAGGGAGGAGCTTTCTTT. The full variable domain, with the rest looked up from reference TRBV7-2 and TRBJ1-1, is GAGVSQSPSNKVTEKGKDVELRCDPISGHTALYWYRQSLGQGLEFLIYFQGNSAPDKSGLPSDRFSAERTGGSVSTLTIQRTQQEDSAVYLCASSLAPAGQGGAFFGQGTRLTVV.

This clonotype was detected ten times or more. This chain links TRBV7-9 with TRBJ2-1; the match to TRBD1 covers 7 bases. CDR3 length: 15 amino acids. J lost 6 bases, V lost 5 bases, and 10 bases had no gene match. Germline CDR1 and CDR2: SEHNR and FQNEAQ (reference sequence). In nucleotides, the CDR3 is TGTGCCAGCAGCCCTCCGGGGCCAGGGGGCAATGAGCAGTTCTTC. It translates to CASSPPGPGGNEQFF.

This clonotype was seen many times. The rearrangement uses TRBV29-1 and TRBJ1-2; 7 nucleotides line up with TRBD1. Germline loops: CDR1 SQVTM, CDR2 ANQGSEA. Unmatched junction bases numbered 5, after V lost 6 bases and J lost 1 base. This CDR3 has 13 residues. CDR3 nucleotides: TGCAGCGTCGCCGGGACAGTTAACTATGGCTACACCTTC. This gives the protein CSVAGTVNYGYTF.

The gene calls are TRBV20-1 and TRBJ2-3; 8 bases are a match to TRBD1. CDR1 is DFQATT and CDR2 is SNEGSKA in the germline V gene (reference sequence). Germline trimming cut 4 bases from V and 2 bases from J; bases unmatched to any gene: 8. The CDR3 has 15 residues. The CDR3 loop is CSATRQGRATDTQYF. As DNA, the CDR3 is TGCAGTGCTACACGACAGGGGCGCGCCACAGATACGCAGTATTTT.